This T cell receptor beta chain was found in a study of blood T cell repertoires in COVID-19. Across the study: T cells, B-cell-depleted T cells, or PBMCs provided the cDNA or gDNA that served as material.

The repertoire was sequenced with immunoSEQ multiplex PCR; TCRdb's copy has only in-frame clones and lacks some. The repertoire consists of hundreds of thousands of clones, with roughly 89% occurring once and the leading ten covering approximately 1.5%. The sample taken for sequencing was peripheral blood. This TCR derives from a woman in her 30s with active or convalescent COVID-19.

The CDR3 DNA reads TGTGCCAGCAGCTTAGAGGCTTCTGGAAACACCATATATTTT. It encodes CASSLEASGNTIYF. The rearrangement links TRBV11-2 to TRBJ1-3; unclear D gene. The CDR3 is made up of 14 amino acids. Between the trimmed V and J ends, which lost 0 bases and 1 base, there was a span of 4 bases. The V gene's germline CDR1 is SGHAT and CDR2 FQNNGV.